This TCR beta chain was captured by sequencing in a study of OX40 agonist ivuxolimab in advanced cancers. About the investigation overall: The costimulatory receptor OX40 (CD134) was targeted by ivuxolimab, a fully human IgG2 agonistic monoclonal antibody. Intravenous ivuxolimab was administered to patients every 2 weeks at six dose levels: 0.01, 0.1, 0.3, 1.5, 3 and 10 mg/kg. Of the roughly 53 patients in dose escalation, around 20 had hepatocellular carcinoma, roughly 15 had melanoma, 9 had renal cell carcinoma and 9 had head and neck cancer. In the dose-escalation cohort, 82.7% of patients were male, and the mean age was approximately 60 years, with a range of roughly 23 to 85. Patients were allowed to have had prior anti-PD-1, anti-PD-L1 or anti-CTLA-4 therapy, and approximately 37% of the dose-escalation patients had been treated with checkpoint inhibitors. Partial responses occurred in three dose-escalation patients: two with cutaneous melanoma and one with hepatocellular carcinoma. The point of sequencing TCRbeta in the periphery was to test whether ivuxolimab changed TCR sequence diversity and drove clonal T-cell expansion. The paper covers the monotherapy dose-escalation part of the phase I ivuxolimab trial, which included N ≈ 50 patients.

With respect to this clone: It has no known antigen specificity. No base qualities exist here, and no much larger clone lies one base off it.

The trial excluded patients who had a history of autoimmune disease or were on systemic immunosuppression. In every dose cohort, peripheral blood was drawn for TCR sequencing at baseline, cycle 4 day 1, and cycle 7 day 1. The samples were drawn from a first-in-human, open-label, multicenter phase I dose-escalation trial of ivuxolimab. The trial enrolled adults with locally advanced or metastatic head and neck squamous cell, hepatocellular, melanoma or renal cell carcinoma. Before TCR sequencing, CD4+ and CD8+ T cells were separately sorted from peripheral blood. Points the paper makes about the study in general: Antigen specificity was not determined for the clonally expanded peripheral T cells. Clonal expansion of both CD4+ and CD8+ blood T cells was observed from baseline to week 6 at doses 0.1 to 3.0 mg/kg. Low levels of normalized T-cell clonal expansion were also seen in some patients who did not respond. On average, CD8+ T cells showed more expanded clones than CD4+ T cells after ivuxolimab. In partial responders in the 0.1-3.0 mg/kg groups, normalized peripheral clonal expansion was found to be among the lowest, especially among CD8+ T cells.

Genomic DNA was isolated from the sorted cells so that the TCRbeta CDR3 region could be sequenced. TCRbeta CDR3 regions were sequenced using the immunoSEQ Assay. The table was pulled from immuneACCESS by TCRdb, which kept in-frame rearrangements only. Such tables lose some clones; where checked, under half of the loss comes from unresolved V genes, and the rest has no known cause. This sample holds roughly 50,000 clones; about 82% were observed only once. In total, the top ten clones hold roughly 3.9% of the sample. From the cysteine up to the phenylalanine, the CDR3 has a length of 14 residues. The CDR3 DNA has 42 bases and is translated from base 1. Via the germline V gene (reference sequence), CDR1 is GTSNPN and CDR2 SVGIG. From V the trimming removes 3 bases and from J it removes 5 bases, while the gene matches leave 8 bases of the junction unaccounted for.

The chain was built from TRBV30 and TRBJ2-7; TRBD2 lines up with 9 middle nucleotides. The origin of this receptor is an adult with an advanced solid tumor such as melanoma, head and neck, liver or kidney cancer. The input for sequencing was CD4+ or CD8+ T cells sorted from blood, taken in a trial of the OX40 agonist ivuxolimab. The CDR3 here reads CAWRLAGSLDEQYF. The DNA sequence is TGTGCCTGGAGGCTAGCGGGAAGCCTCGACGAGCAGTACTTC. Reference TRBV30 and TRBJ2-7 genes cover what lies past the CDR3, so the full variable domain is SQTIHQWPATLVQPVGSPLSLECTVEGTSNPNLYWYRQAAGRGLQLLFYSVGIGQISSEVPQNLSASRPQDRQFILSSKKLLLSDSGFYLCAWRLAGSLDEQYFGPGTRLTVT.